A single sample gave rise to the 18 T cell receptor beta chains below, sequenced in a study of blood T cell repertoires in COVID-19. Data came from immunoSEQ multiplex PCR; TCRdb stores just in-frame clones and leaves some out. The data contain under 250,000 clones, approximately 85% of them singletons. The sample was peripheral blood. These TCRs come from a man aged 50-59 years with COVID-19, enrolled during active disease.

The rearrangement uses TRBV6-4 and TRBJ2-2; 11 bases match TRBD2. V lost 4 bases and J lost 3; bases outside the gene matches: 1. The CDR3 length is 15 residues. Germline V gives CDR1 MRHNA, CDR2 SNTAGT. This chain's CDR3 is CASSVLAGDTGELFF. Here the CDR3 DNA reads TGTGCCAGCAGTGTACTAGCGGGGGACACCGGGGAGCTGTTTTTT.

The chain is built from TRBV11-2 and TRBJ2-2; 7 bases are shared with TRBD1. Germline assignment: CDR1 SGHAT and CDR2 FQNNGV. The CDR3 spans 14 residues. Unmatched junction bases numbered 6, after V lost 5 bases and J lost 6 bases. The CDR3 region is CASSLKQGPGELFF. In DNA form, the CDR3 reads TGTGCCAGCAGCCTAAAACAGGGGCCCGGGGAGCTGTTTTTT. Drawing the rest from reference TRBV11-2 and TRBJ2-2, the complete variable domain is EAGVAQSPRYKIIEKRQSVAFWCNPISGHATLYWYQQILGQGPKLLIQFQNNGVVDDSQLPKDRFSAERLKGVDSTLKIQPAKLEDSAVYLCASSLKQGPGELFFGEGSRLTVL.

The chain is built from TRBV7-3 and TRBJ2-1; 8 bases match TRBD1. J was trimmed by 10 bases and V by 4 bases; bases with no gene match: 9. The CDR3 runs 14 residues. From germline, CDR1 is SGHTA and CDR2 FQGTGA. The CDR3 region has the DNA TGTGCCAGCAGCTCGTCTCCCGGGACAGGAGAGCAGTTCTTC. Its protein is CASSSSPGTGEQFF.

The chain recombines TRBV6-6 with TRBJ1-1; D is perhaps TRBD1 (6 bases). The CDR3 loop spans 12 amino acids. Trimming took 8 bases from V and 0 from J, leaving 7 bases between them. Germline CDR1 MNHNY, CDR2 SVGAGI (reference sequence). The CDR3 nucleotides are TGTGCCAGCGGGGGCATGAACACTGAAGCTTTCTTT. It specifies CASGGMNTEAFF.

For this clone: A junction boundary mismatches the germline segment, possibly from a read error. This chain connects TRBV7-7 to TRBJ2-2; no firm D call. CDR1 and CDR2 from the germline V gene are SSHAT and FNYEAQ (reference sequence). The CDR3 totals 15 residues. DNA for the CDR3: TGTGCTAGCAGCCCCTTATCCGTTGACACCGGGGAGCTGTTTTTT. It encodes CASSPLSVDTGELFF.

The rearrangement uses TRBV28 and TRBJ1-1; D gene unclear. This CDR3 spans 15 amino acids. Germline V gene data show CDR1 as MDHEN and CDR2 as SYDVKM. The V end lost 0 bases, the J end lost 3 bases, and 11 bases lay between the germline ends. Written as DNA, the CDR3 is TGTGCCAGCAGTTTATGGTTCCGGGAGGACACTGAAGCTTTCTTT. Translated: CASSLWFREDTEAFF. Full variable domain (rest looked up from reference TRBV28 and TRBJ1-1): DVKVTQSSRYLVKRTGEKVFLECVQDMDHENMFWYRQDPGLGLRLIYFSYDVKMKEKGDIPEGYSVSREKKERFSLILESASTNQTSMYLCASSLWFREDTEAFFGQGTRLTVV.

The V call is TRBV12-3 or TRBV12-4, the J call TRBJ2-7, with D unclear. The CDR3 runs to 13 residues. Trimming left V 1 base short and J 3 bases short, with 7 bases between. For the CDR3, the DNA is TGTGCCAGCAGTTTAGTACAGCACTACGAGCAGTACTTC. It specifies CASSLVQHYEQYF.

This rearrangement joins TRBV20-1 to TRBJ1-5, with D maybe TRBD1 (6 bases). V lost 3 bases and J lost 0, with 12 bases in between. CDR3 length: 15 residues. Germline lookup yields CDR1 DFQATT and CDR2 SNEGSKA (reference sequence). DNA for the CDR3: TGCAGTGCTAGTAACCAGGGGCATAGCAATCAGCCCCAGCATTTT. Translated: CSASNQGHSNQPQHF.

The chain uses TRBV10-2 and TRBJ1-2, with TRBD1 matching 10 bases. CDR3 size: 15 residues. Germline values: CDR1 WSHSY, CDR2 SAAADI. The V and J ends lost 8 bases and 5 bases, in that order; junction bases with no gene match: 11. The CDR3 protein is CASSRGSGQGYGYTF. The DNA of the CDR3 is TGCGCCAGCTCCCGGGGGTCGGGACAGGGGTATGGCTACACCTTC.

The chain uses TRBV27 and TRBJ1-6; possibly TRBD1 for D (6 bases). Germline V gives CDR1 MNHEY, CDR2 SMNVEV (reference sequence). The CDR3 is made up of 18 amino acids. The V end was cut by 0 bases, the J end by 6 bases, with 18 bases between. The CDR3 loop is CASSLSGGEGRANSPLHF. CDR3 in DNA: TGTGCCAGCAGTTTATCAGGGGGGGAGGGCAGGGCTAATTCACCCCTCCACTTT.

This chain uses TRBV7-2 with TRBJ2-2; 12 positions agree with TRBD2. Germline CDR1 and CDR2: SGHTA and FQGNSA. This CDR3 spans 17 amino acids. Germline trimming cut 0 bases from V and 4 bases from J; bases unmatched to any gene: 3. The CDR3 loop is CASSLALAGGLTGELFF. CDR3 nucleotide sequence: TGTGCCAGCAGCTTAGCTCTAGCGGGGGGGCTCACCGGGGAGCTGTTTTTT.

The V and J genes are TRBV29-1 and TRBJ1-1; 7 bases are shared with TRBD1. V lost 7 bases, J lost 6 bases, and 8 bases stayed unmatched. Germline V lookup: CDR1 SQVTM, CDR2 ANQGSEA. The CDR3 is made up of 12 amino acids. The CDR3 is CSAAQGVAEAFF. The CDR3 nucleotides are TGCAGCGCCGCCCAGGGGGTGGCTGAAGCTTTCTTT.

The chain links TRBV3-1 (or the pseudogene TRBV3-2) to TRBJ1-1; D not certain. Germline-derived CDR1 and CDR2 are LGHDT and YNNKEL (reference sequence). The V end lost 3 bases, the J end lost 0 bases, and 11 bases lay between the germline ends. The CDR3 sequence is 15 residues long. CDR3 residues: CASSHEHRVNTEAFF. The CDR3 DNA is TGTGCCAGCAGCCATGAGCATCGGGTGAACACTGAAGCTTTCTTT.

The chain uses TRBV14 and TRBJ2-7; 8 positions match TRBD1. The CDR3 runs 16 residues. Germline V gives CDR1 SGHDN, CDR2 FVKESK. J gave up 5 bases and V 4 bases, and 13 bases lay outside the gene matches. The CDR3 coding sequence is TGTGCCAGCAGCCGACAGAGGACAGGGAAGTCGGACGAGCAGTACTTC. Translated: CASSRQRTGKSDEQYF.

This clone was detected only a few times. Here the CDR3 reads CATSESTSNEQYF. The CDR3 DNA reads as TGTGCCACCAGTGAGAGTACTAGTAACGAGCAGTACTTC. The chain joins TRBV24-1 to TRBJ2-7; maybe TRBD2 (5 bases). V was shortened by 4 bases and J by 5 bases, with 11 bases between the two germline ends. The CDR3 extends over 13 amino acids. Per the germline V gene, CDR1 is KGHDR and CDR2 is SFDVKD.

This clone was counted a single time. The rearrangement joins TRBV28 to TRBJ2-5; D perhaps matches TRBD2 (5 bases). Trimming removed 7 bases at V and 5 bases at J, with 17 bases between. Germline V gene sequence: CDR1 MDHEN, CDR2 SYDVKM. The CDR3 is 14 residues long. CDR3 protein: CASNQAARRETQYF. For the CDR3, the DNA is TGTGCCAGCAATCAAGCGGCGCGTCGGGAGACCCAGTACTTC.

V usage is TRBV10-3 and J usage is TRBJ1-3; TRBD1 matches at 9 bases. J lost 7 bases, V lost 7 bases, and 8 bases had no gene match. Per the germline V gene, CDR1 is ENHRY and CDR2 is SYGVKD. The CDR3 is 14 residues long. The CDR3 DNA sequence: TGTGCCATCACCCGGACAGGGGAAGGGAACACCATATATTTT. Translated: CAITRTGEGNTIYF.

This clone was seen a few times. V usage is TRBV7-8 and J usage is TRBJ2-3, with 9 bases that match TRBD2. CDR1 and CDR2 from the germline V gene are SGHVS and FQNEAQ. The CDR3 extends over 16 amino acids. Germline trimming cut 5 bases from V and 0 bases from J; bases unmatched to any gene: 6. The CDR3 loop is CASSPFAGGSTDTQYF. The CDR3 nucleotides are TGTGCCAGCAGCCCCTTTGCGGGGGGGAGCACAGATACGCAGTATTTT.